This T cell receptor (beta chain) was profiled in a study of spatial heterogeneity in lung cancer. Turning to the study itself: There were 70 to 80 donors, all of them untreated patients with early-stage non-small cell lung cancer. After resection, follow-up PBMC samples were sequenced when available, at a median of about 2 years later.

This clonotype was seen repeatedly, ten times or more. Noted time point: blood at routine non-recurrence follow-up after resection. V dropped 9 bases and J dropped 0; count of bases not matched to a gene: 13. There are 17 residues in the CDR3. CDR1 and CDR2 (germline): LNHDA, SQIVND (reference sequence). One entry per CDR3 protein, called by TCRdb with MiXCR from the 5' RACE reads. The sample lists roughly 70,000 distinct CDR3 sequences, approximately 8.9% occurring once. The sequence was obtained from a female donor with early-stage non-small cell lung cancer. The chain joins TRBV19 to TRBJ2-2; 7 bases are a match to TRBD1. Sequencing was performed on PBMCs, taken at follow-up. The chain's CDR3 is CASILNSGTANTGELFF. CDR3 sequence (DNA): TGTGCCAGCATCCTTAACTCCGGGACAGCGAACACCGGGGAGCTGTTTTTT.